The clone carrying this TCR beta chain was recorded at least ten times. The sample comes from a study of T-cell reconstitution after alpha-beta-depleted transplantation in children. Preparing the TCRbeta library involved the use of unique molecular identifiers. TCRdb processed the PCR reads anew with MiXCR; each CDR3 protein has one entry. The table shows 600,000 to 700,000 distinct CDR3 sequences, with 15% to 20% occurring only once. This CDR3 has 15 amino acids. Germline-derived CDR1 and CDR2 are DFQATT and SNEGSKA (reference sequence). V trimming: 4 bases; J trimming: 2 bases; junction bases outside the gene matches: 5.

The chain combines TRBV20-1 with TRBJ2-1; 10 bases are shared with TRBD2. The clonotype originates from a human donor who donated a stem cell graft to a child with acute myeloid leukemia. The starting material was PBMCs from the stem cell graft donor, obtained from the stem cell graft. The CDR3 region has the DNA TGCAGTGCTACCAATAGCGGGGGGACCTACAATGAGCAGTTCTTC. It encodes CSATNSGGTYNEQFF.